One and the same sample provided the 14 T cell receptor beta chains below, sequenced in a study of blood T cell repertoires in COVID-19. Repertoires were generated with immunoSEQ multiplex PCR, while TCRdb's copy carries only in-frame clones and drops some. The sample yields around 370,000 clones, 88% seen once. Source material: PBMCs or T cells enriched from blood (not recorded which). All receptors derive from a woman under 30 who had recovered from COVID-19.

The genes are TRBV19 and TRBJ1-5; weak D call: TRBD1 (5 bases). The germline V and J ends were trimmed by 5 bases and 5 bases, with 16 bases remaining between them. The germline CDR1 and CDR2 sequences are LNHDA and SQIVND (reference sequence). There are 15 residues in the CDR3. The CDR3 nucleotides are TGTGCCAGTAGTGGGGGACTTCTAGGTTATCAGCCCCAGCATTTT. As protein: CASSGGLLGYQPQHF.

The V call is TRBV5-1, the J call TRBJ1-2; 8 bases are a match to TRBD1. The CDR3 has 16 residues. Germline V lookup: CDR1 SGHRS, CDR2 YFSETQ. Trimming at V came to 4 bases and at J to 8 bases, leaving 16 bases not matched to a gene. The CDR3 loop reads CASSRSDRGKGEGYTF. CDR3 nucleotide sequence: TGCGCCAGCAGCCGAAGCGACAGGGGAAAAGGTGAAGGCTACACCTTC.

The V and J genes are TRBV30 and TRBJ1-1; D uncertain. Deletions cut 4 bases from V and 2 bases from J, with 11 bases between. Germline lookup yields CDR1 GTSNPN and CDR2 SVGIG (reference sequence). The CDR3 extends over 13 amino acids. CDR3 nucleotides: TGTGCCTGGACTCAGTATTATAACACTGAAGCTTTCTTT. Residues: CAWTQYYNTEAFF. Full variable domain (missing parts from reference TRBV30 and TRBJ1-1): SQTIHQWPATLVQPVGSPLSLECTVEGTSNPNLYWYRQAAGRGLQLLFYSVGIGQISSEVPQNLSASRPQDRQFILSSKKLLLSDSGFYLCAWTQYYNTEAFFGQGTRLTVV.

The chain links TRBV19 to TRBJ1-1; possibly TRBD1 for D (5 bases). Germline V gives CDR1 LNHDA, CDR2 SQIVND (reference sequence). The CDR3 sequence is 14 residues long. V was cut by 1 base and J by 10 bases, with 16 bases left in between. Written as DNA, the CDR3 is TGTGCCAGTAGTATAGGGTGGAAGGCCAGGGTAGCTTTCTTT. This encodes CASSIGWKARVAFF. The full variable domain, rest sourced from reference TRBV19 and TRBJ1-1, is DGGITQSPKYLFRKEGQNVTLSCEQNLNHDAMYWYRQDPGQGLRLIYYSQIVNDFQKGDIAEGYSVSREKKESFPLTVTSAQKNPTAFYLCASSIGWKARVAFFGQGTRLTVV.

The CDR3 DNA follows: TGCGCCAGCAGCTTGGTTGCAGGGGAGTCCGGGGAGCTGTTTTTT. Translated: CASSLVAGESGELFF. The chain employs TRBV5-1 and TRBJ2-2, with a weak D call TRBD1 (6 bases). V lost 0 bases and J lost 6, with 12 bases in between. Germline V gives CDR1 SGHRS, CDR2 YFSETQ. The CDR3 has 15 amino acids.

The gene calls are TRBV30 and TRBJ1-5; TRBD1 might be the D (6 bases). This CDR3 is 14 amino acids long. Germline V gene sequence: CDR1 GTSNPN, CDR2 SVGIG (reference sequence). With 2 bases removed from V and 7 bases from J, the gap between germline ends came to 15 bases. In DNA, the CDR3 is TGTGCCTGGAGTCGCAGGGGATGGGGCCAGCCCCAGCATTTT. Its protein is CAWSRRGWGQPQHF.

The chain uses TRBV6-2 or TRBV6-3 and TRBJ2-7, with D possibly TRBD1 on 6 matching bases. The CDR3 totals 16 residues. V lost 0 bases, J lost 1 base, and 13 bases lay in between. Germline values: CDR1 MNHEY, CDR2 SVGEGT. The CDR3 region is CASSYSSGQISYEQYF. In DNA, the CDR3 is TGTGCCAGCAGTTACTCCTCCGGACAGATATCCTACGAGCAGTACTTC.

V gene TRBV19 combines with J gene TRBJ2-1; 7 bases are a match to TRBD1. V trimming: 8 bases; J trimming: 0 bases; junction bases outside the gene matches: 7. The CDR3 has 15 residues. Germline CDR1 LNHDA, CDR2 SQIVND (reference sequence). CDR3 in amino acids: CASRQGWASYNEQFF. As DNA, the CDR3 is TGTGCCAGTCGACAGGGCTGGGCCTCCTACAATGAGCAGTTCTTC.

The chain uses TRBV6-5 and TRBJ2-7, with 9 bases identical to TRBD2. Per germline, CDR1 MNHEY and CDR2 SVGAGI. This CDR3 region has 14 residues. V trimming: 5 bases; J trimming: 0 bases; junction bases outside the gene matches: 2. The CDR3 nucleotides read TGTGCCAGCAGTCCGGGACTAGCCTCCTACGAGCAGTACTTC. It translates to CASSPGLASYEQYF.

The genes are TRBV18 and TRBJ2-6; D might be TRBD2 (5 bases). Germline CDR1 is KGHSH and CDR2 is LQKENI. CDR3 length equals 15 residues. V lost 3 bases and J 1 base, leaving 7 bases between the germline ends. For the CDR3, the DNA is TGTGCCAGCTCACCCCGGGGATCTGGGGCCAACGTCCTGACTTTC. Translated, it gives CASSPRGSGANVLTF.

V gene TRBV6-5 combines with J gene TRBJ1-3, with unresolved D. This CDR3 contains 13 residues. V lost 6 bases and J 4 bases, leaving 10 bases between the germline ends. The germline gives CDR1 MNHEY, CDR2 SVGAGI. CDR3 protein: CASSARQGNTIYF. CDR3 coding DNA: TGTGCCAGCAGCGCAAGACAAGGAAACACCATATATTTT.

J is TRBJ2-7 and V is TRBV6-6; TRBD1 might be the D (6 bases). Germline V lookup: CDR1 MNHNY, CDR2 SVGAGI (reference sequence). V shed 4 bases and J shed 0 bases, with 10 bases lying between them. The CDR3 loop spans 14 amino acids. The CDR3 DNA is TGTGCCAGCAGTTCGGCAGGGGACTCCTACGAGCAGTACTTC. It specifies CASSSAGDSYEQYF.

This sequence joins TRBV27 and TRBJ1-2, with TRBD1 matching over 9 bases. The J segment lost 13 bases and the V segment lost 5 bases, leaving 11 bases of the junction unmatched. The germline V gene has CDR1 MNHEY and CDR2 SMNVEV (reference sequence). There are 13 residues in the CDR3. CDR3 sequence (DNA): TGTGCCAGCAGTCCCGGGACAGGGTACCCGAGCACCTTC. This sequence encodes CASSPGTGYPSTF.

This chain uses TRBV5-1 with TRBJ1-6; TRBD1 aligns across 8 bases. This CDR3 has 14 amino acids. V shed 2 bases, J shed 8 bases, and the junction held 3 bases outside the gene matches. CDR1 and CDR2 from the germline V gene are SGHRS and YFSETQ. Here the CDR3 DNA reads TGCGCCAGCAGCTTCGGACAGGGAGATTCACCCCTCCACTTT. Translation gives CASSFGQGDSPLHF.